This T cell receptor beta chain was identified in a study of blood T cell repertoires in COVID-19. Trimming shortened V by 8 bases and J by 6 bases, and 19 bases separated the two germline ends. Germline V gene data show CDR1 as SNHLY and CDR2 as FYNNEI. The CDR3 is 15 residues long. Per the original methods: Reference gene primer amplification yielded estimated nucleated cell counts. The table came from immunoSEQ multiplex PCR; TCRdb's copy has only in-frame clones and leaves some out. Clonal size and the V and J genes are those of that table, whereas D and trimming came from the DNA. Seen here are 650,000 to 800,000 clones, 90% observed once, and the top ten hold over 0.2%.

The chain carries TRBV2 and TRBJ1-4, with D possibly being TRBD1 (5 bases). The source is a woman between 18 and 29 years old with acute or convalescent COVID-19. The sample consisted of peripheral blood. The CDR3 sequence: CASLIGGAVDEKLFF. CDR3 nucleotides: TGTGCCAGCCTAATTGGAGGGGCGGTGGATGAAAAACTGTTTTTT.